A selection of T cell receptor beta chains follows, all from one sample in a study of somatic mutations in cytotoxic T cells in rheumatoid arthritis. TCRdb keeps only in-frame clones here, not all; method: immunoSEQ multiplex PCR. The profile shows about 20,000 clones, roughly 80% of them singletons. Sequencing was done on a sample of CD8+ T cells sorted from blood. The source of these receptors is an adult with rheumatoid arthritis. The CDR3 runs from the conserved cysteine through the conserved F or W. A row's size may be missing; if present it is once, few, many or a size class.

CDR3 length	clone size	V gene	CDR3 protein
14	few	TRBV5-4	CASSLRGRSYEQYF
14	-	TRBV4-3	CASSQSLLASEAFF
13	once	TRBV6-5	CASRESENTEAFF
15	once	TRBV27	CASSLRRALYPTQYF
16	-	TRBV6-1	CASSGPGHRGEETQYF
16	-	TRBV19	CASSLHRGELNQPQHF
15	once	TRBV30	CAWSGTSGSAGELFF
16	-	TRBV19	CASIGVGAGVNNEQFF
12	few	TRBV7-2	CASSLPSYEQYF
16	-	TRBV4-2	CASSQLAESSYNEQFF
14	-	TRBV5-6	CASSFPGHNTEAFF
13	few	TRBV11-2	CASSLTPNYGYTF
16	-	TRBV27	CASSLRGQGWHKPQHF
19	once	TRBV10-1	CASSDMLGLAASGTYEQYF
12	-	TRBV7-9	CASSRPRETQYF
13	medium-sized	TRBV7-6	CASSMGGDQPQHF